This T cell receptor beta chain was observed in a study of early stage breast cancer tumors. The data were produced by immunoSEQ multiplex PCR, yet TCRdb's version contains in-frame clones alone and is incomplete. In the table there are 44,000 or so clones, roughly 83% of which are singletons. A single count supports this clone. Trimming removed 4 bases from V and 1 base from J, with 18 bases in between. The CDR3 is 17 amino acids. The germline V gene has CDR1 SGHVS and CDR2 FNYEAQ. The V call is TRBV7-6, the J call TRBJ2-3; TRBD2 might be the D (7 bases). The sample taken for sequencing was blood. This receptor was taken from a person in their fifties or sixties with breast cancer. The CDR3 region has the DNA TGTGCCAGCAGCTCAAGAGAGGGGGGGACCCGCACAGATACGCAGTATTTT. Translated: CASSSREGGTRTDTQYF.